These 9 T cell receptor beta chains were sequenced from one sample in a study of T cell changes during pregnancy in multiple sclerosis. TCRdb's table, derived via immunoSEQ multiplex PCR, lists solely in-frame clones and lacks some. The data hold approximately 33,000 clones, with around 88% observed a single time. The sequencing here drew on CD4+ T cells from peripheral blood mononuclear cells, taken in the first trimester of pregnancy. The receptors here all came from a female donor in good health, enrolled as a control in a pregnancy study.

This clone was recorded a few times. V gene TRBV19 combines with J gene TRBJ1-5; 7 nucleotides agree with TRBD1. Unmatched junction bases numbered 2, after V lost 4 bases and J lost 5 bases. Per germline, CDR1 LNHDA and CDR2 SQIVND (reference sequence). There are 13 residues in the CDR3. The CDR3 DNA follows: TGTGCCAGTAGTAACGACAGGGATCAGCCCCAGCATTTT. Protein sequence: CASSNDRDQPQHF.

This clone has a single count. The J gene is TRBJ2-3, the V gene TRBV4-2, with D perhaps TRBD2 (6 bases). V gave up 0 bases and J gave up 0 bases, with 13 bases separating them. Per germline, CDR1 LGHNA and CDR2 YNFKEQ. The length of the CDR3 is 17 residues. CDR3 nucleotide sequence: TGTGCCAGCAGCCAAGATCCCCCCGGGGGTAGCACAGATACGCAGTATTTT. This translates into CASSQDPPGGSTDTQYF.

The V call is TRBV7-3, the J call TRBJ2-1, with 7 positions matching TRBD2. The CDR3 is made up of 15 amino acids. The V gene's germline CDR1 is SGHTA and CDR2 FQGTGA. After removal of 1 base from V and 8 bases from J, the junction contained 8 bases not matched to a gene. The CDR3 DNA reads TGTGCCAGCAGCTTAATGAGCGGGGTAGGAGATGAGCAGTTCTTC. Translation: CASSLMSGVGDEQFF. The whole variable domain, filled in from reference TRBV7-3 and TRBJ2-1, reads GAGVSQTPSNKVTEKGKYVELRCDPISGHTALYWYRQSLGQGPEFLIYFQGTGAADDSGLPNDRFFAVRPEGSVSTLKIQRTERGDSAVYLCASSLMSGVGDEQFFGPGTRLTVL.

The chain uses TRBV18 and TRBJ2-1; no definite D call. Germline values: CDR1 KGHSH, CDR2 LQKENI. The CDR3 is 15 amino acids. V gave up 5 bases and J gave up 0 bases, with 11 bases separating them. For the CDR3, the DNA is TGTGCCAGCTCATCCACTTCGAGCTCCTACAATGAGCAGTTCTTC. Encoded protein: CASSSTSSSYNEQFF.

V and J are TRBV19 and TRBJ1-1; D ambiguous. Germline loops: CDR1 LNHDA, CDR2 SQIVND (reference sequence). The V end was cut by 8 bases, the J end by 1 base, with 14 bases between. This CDR3 is built from 14 residues. DNA of the CDR3: TGTGCCAGTGGAGTGTACCGGGAGAACACTGAAGCTTTCTTT. Translating it yields CASGVYRENTEAFF.

This chain connects TRBV30 to TRBJ1-2; D is uncertain. V was pared by 2 bases and J by 4 bases, with 11 bases between. Germline V CDR1 and CDR2: GTSNPN, SVGIG (reference sequence). The CDR3 length is 13 residues. CDR3 nucleotides: TGTGCCTGGAGTATAGGGAGACGCTATGGCTACACCTTC. Its protein product is CAWSIGRRYGYTF.

This sequence joins TRBV4-2 and TRBJ2-2; 8 bases are a match to TRBD2. V trimming: 0 bases; J trimming: 7 bases; junction bases outside the gene matches: 13. Germline assignment: CDR1 LGHNA and CDR2 YNFKEQ. CDR3 length: 18 amino acids. CDR3 DNA: TGTGCCAGCAGCCAAGATCGAGGCGGGGGGCCGCCGGGCGGGGAGCTGTTTTTT. It is translated as CASSQDRGGGPPGGELFF.

The V gene is TRBV7-2, the J gene TRBJ2-7; tentatively, D is TRBD1 (5 bases). The CDR3 runs 14 residues. Germline V CDR1 and CDR2: SGHTA, FQGNSA. V was shortened by 5 bases and J by 0 bases, with 11 bases between the two germline ends. Here the CDR3 reads CASSPADTSYEQYF. CDR3 in DNA: TGTGCCAGCAGCCCCGCGGACACCTCCTACGAGCAGTACTTC. Based on the CDR3 plus reference TRBV7-2 and TRBJ2-7, the full variable domain is GAGVSQSPSNKVTEKGKDVELRCDPISGHTALYWYRQSLGQGLEFLIYFQGNSAPDKSGLPSDRFSAERTGGSVSTLTIQRTQQEDSAVYLCASSPADTSYEQYFGPGTRLTVT.

This chain joins TRBV6-1 and TRBJ2-7; 8 bases match TRBD1. Germline CDR1 MNHNS, CDR2 SASEGT. There are 14 residues in the CDR3. The V gene end was trimmed by 8 bases and the J gene end by 4 bases; junction bases not matched to a gene: 10. The CDR3 protein is CASEIGQGGYEQYF. The CDR3 nucleotides are TGTGCCAGCGAAATCGGACAGGGCGGATACGAGCAGTACTTC.